The clone carrying this T cell receptor beta chain was counted between two and nine times. The target antigen is unknown. This sample is drawn from a study of identical twins. Findings and caveats of the study: Twin-shared out-of-frame alpha sequences showed excess low generation probability.

From the 5' RACE reads, TCRdb called clonotypes with MiXCR, one entry per CDR3 protein. Of about 490,000 distinct CDR3 sequences detected, about 16% appear once; the ten largest clones hold 0.35% to 0.45%. This CDR3 contains 17 residues. V shed 4 bases, J shed 5 bases, and the junction held 13 bases outside the gene matches. The germline CDR1 and CDR2 sequences are LGHDT and YNNKEL (reference sequence). This sample was shared with a second study, whose subject was yellow fever vaccine responses in identical twins.

The receptor was isolated from a young woman in good health. The sequenced sample consisted of CD4+ T cells sorted from blood. The chain joins TRBV3-1 to TRBJ2-2; 7 positions match TRBD1. CDR3 loop: CASSPPDDRALTGELFF. In DNA form, the CDR3 reads TGTGCCAGCAGCCCCCCCGATGACAGGGCTCTTACCGGGGAGCTGTTTTTT.